This TCR beta chain appears in the sequencing data of a study of technical replicates of blood from several donors (dated by TCRdb to about 2017). The CDR3 contains 14 residues, cysteine and phenylalanine counted. Kept here is only the CDR3 DNA, which spans 42 bases and is read in frame from base 1. V trim: 5 bases; J trim: 13 bases; unmatched bases: 11. According to the germline V gene (reference sequence), CDR1 reads SGHAT and CDR2 reads FQDESV. The library was generated by the immunoSEQ multiplex PCR assay. Here the immuneACCESS table is served through TCRdb, limited to in-frame sequences with V and J called. Missing clones are a known gap in these copies; in checked studies unresolved V genes cover under half, and the rest lacks a known reason. Counted in this sample were about 56,000 clones; 80% to 95% of them appeared once. The ten biggest clones cover more than 3.5% of the sample. This clone occurred a few times. This clone's antigen is unknown. The record has no base qualities; no much larger clone is one base away.

This TCR came from a human donor in good health. Some clones in this sample may be carry-over from other donors' samples. The chain is made from TRBV11-1 and TRBJ1-6, with 7 bases aligning to TRBD1. The specimen was PBMCs. The nucleotides are TGTGCCAGCAGCGTAGGGGGCCGGGTCACCCCCCTCCACTTT. This is translated as CASSVGGRVTPLHF.